This T cell receptor beta chain was captured in a study of blood T cell repertoires in COVID-19. Overall study context: Sites across the United States, Italy and Spain contributed samples from acute and convalescent COVID-19. Nucleic acid was either cDNA or gDNA, and it came from T cells, B-cell-depleted T cells, or PBMCs.

Under the authors' procedure: Reference gene primer amplification gave nucleated cell count estimates. Repertoires were generated with immunoSEQ multiplex PCR, while TCRdb's copy carries only in-frame clones and drops some. V, J and clone size derive from that table, while D and trimming were established from the DNA sequence. The data contain 52,000 or so clones, 85% to 95% of them seen just once; the ten biggest clones take up less than 4%. This clone is large by share. J was trimmed by 3 bases and V by 3 bases; bases with no gene match: 4. The length of the CDR3 is 14 residues. Germline V CDR1 and CDR2: LGHDT, YNNKEL (reference sequence).

The chain couples TRBV3-1 (or the pseudogene TRBV3-2) to TRBJ2-7, with 8 bases aligning to TRBD2. Sequencing was done on a sample of peripheral blood. The sequence came from a middle-aged man with acute or convalescent COVID-19. The CDR3 region has the DNA TGTGCCAGCAGCCAGAGGGGACTAGACTACGAGCAGTACTTC. This gives the protein CASSQRGLDYEQYF.